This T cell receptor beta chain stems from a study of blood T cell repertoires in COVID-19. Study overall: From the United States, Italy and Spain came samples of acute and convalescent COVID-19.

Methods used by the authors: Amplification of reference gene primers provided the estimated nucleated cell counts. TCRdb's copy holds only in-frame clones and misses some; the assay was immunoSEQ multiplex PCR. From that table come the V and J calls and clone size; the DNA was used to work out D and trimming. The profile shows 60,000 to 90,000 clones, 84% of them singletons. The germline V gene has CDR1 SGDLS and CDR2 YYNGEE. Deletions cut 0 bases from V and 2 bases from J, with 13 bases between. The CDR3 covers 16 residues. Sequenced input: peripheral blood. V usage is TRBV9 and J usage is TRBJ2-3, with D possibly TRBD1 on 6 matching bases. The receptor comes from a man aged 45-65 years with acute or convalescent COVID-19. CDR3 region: CASSVGNGGVTDTQYF. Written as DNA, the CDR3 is TGTGCCAGCAGCGTAGGAAATGGGGGCGTCACAGATACGCAGTATTTT.